This T cell receptor (beta chain) was sequenced for a study of T cell responses to AZD1222 COVID-19 vaccine. CDR3 length equals 13 residues. V lost 6 bases and J 4 bases, leaving 10 bases between the germline ends. CDR1 is SNHLY and CDR2 is FYNNEI in the germline V gene. This table comes from immunoSEQ multiplex PCR, and its TCRdb copy is limited to in-frame clones, with some not included. Found here are around 160,000 clones, approximately 94% of them singletons; the top ten hold 5.1%. Notes on this clone: Its antigen is not identified.

Study findings and constraints: The study reported that nearly half of spike-specific TCRs target unmutated variant regions. Vaccine-related CD4 TCRs covered spike, predominating at 160-218 and 743-854.

The clonotype was recovered from an adult who received the AZD1222 COVID-19 vaccine. This material consisted of peripheral blood, taken 28 days after the second AZD1222 dose. The chain links TRBV2 to TRBJ1-5, with a possible D match to TRBD1 (5 bases). In DNA form, the CDR3 reads TGTGCCAGCAGGGGGGACCTAAATCAGCCCCAGCATTTT. Protein: CASRGDLNQPQHF.